These 28 T cell receptor beta chains originate from one sample sequenced in a study of technical replicates of blood from a few donors. Generated by immunoSEQ multiplex PCR, the TCRdb table keeps only in-frame clones and is missing some. There are more than 45,000 clones in the sample; about nine tenths occur only once, and under 5% lies in the top ten. The specimen sequenced was PBMCs. These receptors all stem from a human donor in good health. Some clones in this sample may be carry-over from other donors' samples.

V gene TRBV18 combines with J gene TRBJ2-2; 7 bases line up with TRBD1. CDR1 and CDR2 from the germline V gene are KGHSH and LQKENI. J was trimmed by 0 bases and V by 1 base; bases with no gene match: 2. The CDR3 is made up of 16 amino acids. CDR3 bases: TGTGCCAGCTCACCACAGGGGGCGTCGAACACCGGGGAGCTGTTTTTT. Translated, it gives CASSPQGASNTGELFF.

This clone was observed once. The rearrangement joins TRBV7-2 to TRBJ2-1, with TRBD2 matching over 7 bases. The V gene end was trimmed by 4 bases and the J gene end by 7 bases; junction bases not matched to a gene: 10. Germline V gene data show CDR1 as SGHTA and CDR2 as FQGNSA. The CDR3 loop spans 15 amino acids. The CDR3 is CASSWEGGAWNEQFF. The CDR3 bases are TGTGCCAGCAGCTGGGAGGGAGGGGCGTGGAATGAGCAGTTCTTC. Complete variable domain (other parts from reference TRBV7-2 and TRBJ2-1): GAGVSQSPSNKVTEKGKDVELRCDPISGHTALYWYRQSLGQGLEFLIYFQGNSAPDKSGLPSDRFSAERTGGSVSTLTIQRTQQEDSAVYLCASSWEGGAWNEQFFGPGTRLTVL.

This clone was seen a single time. The rearrangement uses TRBV11-2 and TRBJ1-5; TRBD1 matches 8 bases. The CDR3 sequence is 15 residues long. The junction had 4 bases not matched to a gene; V was cut back by 3 bases and J by 3 bases. Germline values: CDR1 SGHAT, CDR2 FQNNGV. CDR3 protein: CASSFGQGVNQPQHF. The DNA for the CDR3 is TGTGCCAGCAGCTTCGGACAGGGAGTCAATCAGCCCCAGCATTTT.

V and J are TRBV6-1 and TRBJ1-2, with D unresolved. Germline CDR1 and CDR2: MNHNS and SASEGT. The CDR3 is 15 residues long. The V end lost 3 bases, the J end lost 7 bases, and 18 bases lay between the germline ends. CDR3 in DNA: TGTGCCAGCAGTGAGCCGGGATTAACCTCGCGTGGCTACACCTTC. As protein: CASSEPGLTSRGYTF.

CDR3 sequence reads: CASSQSLAPNTGELFF. The CDR3 DNA reads TGTGCCAGCAGCCAAAGCCTAGCGCCGAACACCGGGGAGCTGTTTTTT. The chain carries TRBV14 and TRBJ2-2, with D perhaps matching TRBD2 (6 bases). V gave up 2 bases and J gave up 0 bases, with 10 bases separating them. Germline CDR1 reads SGHDN; CDR2 reads FVKESK. The CDR3 contains 16 residues.

The chain uses TRBV6-5 and TRBJ2-1, with D possibly matching TRBD2 (5 bases). The CDR3 spans 13 residues. V was clipped by 7 bases and J by 7 bases, with 14 bases between them. Germline loops: CDR1 MNHEY, CDR2 SVGAGI. This CDR3 is CASTLVGANEQFF. DNA for the CDR3: TGTGCCAGCACCTTGGTGGGAGCTAATGAGCAGTTCTTC.

This clone turned up a few times. The CDR3 spells CSVGGGYSSYEQYF. CDR3 DNA: TGCAGCGTTGGAGGGGGTTACAGCTCCTACGAGCAGTACTTC. The chain employs TRBV29-1 and TRBJ2-7, with TRBD1 as a possible D gene (6 bases). V lost 4 bases and J lost 0, with 13 bases in between. Germline loops: CDR1 SQVTM, CDR2 ANQGSEA. The CDR3 is made up of 14 amino acids.

CDR3 sequence: CASSLAVAGVLNEQFF. CDR3 DNA sequence: TGCGCCAGCAGCTTGGCCGTAGCGGGAGTACTCAATGAGCAGTTCTTC. The V call is TRBV5-1, the J call TRBJ2-1; TRBD2 aligns across 9 bases. The CDR3 spans 16 residues. CDR1 is SGHRS, CDR2 YFSETQ, per germline. The J segment lost 6 bases and the V segment lost 0 bases, leaving 7 bases of the junction unmatched. Based on the CDR3 plus reference TRBV5-1 and TRBJ2-1, the full variable domain is KAGVTQTPRYLIKTRGQQVTLSCSPISGHRSVSWYQQTPGQGLQFLFEYFSETQRNKGNFPGRFSGRQFSNSRSEMNVSTLELGDSALYLCASSLAVAGVLNEQFFGPGTRLTVL.

Only one count was recorded for this clone. The genes are TRBV5-6 and TRBJ2-3; 9 nucleotides agree with TRBD2. This CDR3 is 15 amino acids long. Trimming cost V 2 bases and J 3 bases; bases outside gene matches: 4. The germline V gene encodes CDR1 SGHDT and CDR2 YYEEEE. CDR3 region: CASSFSSGGTDTQYF. The CDR3 DNA sequence: TGTGCCAGCAGCTTCAGTAGCGGGGGTACAGATACGCAGTATTTT.

V usage is TRBV7-8 and J usage is TRBJ2-2, with 10 bases aligning to TRBD1. After removal of 5 bases from V and 4 bases from J, the junction contained 13 bases not matched to a gene. This CDR3 is 18 amino acids long. Looked up from germline, CDR1 is SGHVS and CDR2 is FQNEAQ. As DNA, the CDR3 is TGTGCCAGCAGCCAGCGTGGGACAGGGGTCCCTTTCACCGGGGAGCTGTTTTTT. The encoded protein is CASSQRGTGVPFTGELFF. The full variable domain, with the rest looked up from reference TRBV7-8 and TRBJ2-2, is GAGVSQSPRYKVAKRGQDVALRCDPISGHVSLFWYQQALGQGPEFLTYFQNEAQLDKSGLPSDRFFAERPEGSVSTLKIQRTQQEDSAVYLCASSQRGTGVPFTGELFFGEGSRLTVL.

The V call is TRBV18, the J call TRBJ2-5, with D hard to call. V lost 3 bases and J 0 bases, leaving 5 bases between the germline ends. Germline V lookup: CDR1 KGHSH, CDR2 LQKENI. CDR3 length: 13 amino acids. This CDR3 is CASSPSYQETQYF. The CDR3 bases are TGTGCCAGCTCACCTTCGTACCAAGAGACCCAGTACTTC.

The chain uses TRBV18 and TRBJ2-7, with D unclear. The V gene's germline CDR1 is KGHSH and CDR2 LQKENI. Trimming stripped 4 bases from V and 5 bases from J, with 21 bases between. CDR3 length: 16 residues. CDR3 protein: CASSLNIPEFLNEQYF. For the CDR3, the DNA is TGTGCCAGCTCACTAAACATCCCGGAGTTTTTAAACGAGCAGTACTTC.

The chain joins TRBV2 to TRBJ1-4; tentatively, D is TRBD1 (5 bases). Trimming removed 6 bases at V and 12 bases at J, with 23 bases between. CDR1 and CDR2 from the germline V gene are SNHLY and FYNNEI. The CDR3 extends over 15 amino acids. The CDR3 protein is CASRPDGRSTGELFF. CDR3 sequence (DNA): TGTGCCAGCAGGCCGGACGGGCGAAGCACGGGGGAACTGTTTTTT.

This clone has only a few counts. The CDR3 DNA follows: TGTGCCAGCTCCGACAGAAACACTGAAGCTTTCTTT. Amino acid sequence: CASSDRNTEAFF. The V call is TRBV18, the J call TRBJ1-1, with D possibly TRBD1 on 5 matching bases. This CDR3 comprises 12 residues. The germline gives CDR1 KGHSH, CDR2 LQKENI. V was pared by 6 bases and J by 2 bases, with 7 bases between.

The chain joins TRBV6-5 to TRBJ2-2; 14 bases line up with TRBD2. This CDR3 contains 15 residues. The germline CDR1 and CDR2 sequences are MNHEY and SVGAGI. Trimming at V came to 6 bases and at J to 6 bases, leaving 3 bases not matched to a gene. The CDR3 nucleotides are TGTGCCAGCAGCCTGACTAGCGGGGGGGCCGGGGAGCTGTTTTTT. Translating gives CASSLTSGGAGELFF.

The V gene is TRBV7-8, the J gene TRBJ2-5; D is unresolved. Trimming took 4 bases from V and 1 from J, leaving 13 bases between them. The germline V gene encodes CDR1 SGHVS and CDR2 FQNEAQ. The CDR3 is 15 residues long. The CDR3 spells CASSSSLQFQETQYF. CDR3 nucleotides: TGTGCCAGCAGCTCATCCCTACAGTTCCAAGAGACCCAGTACTTC.

This rearrangement joins TRBV10-3 to TRBJ1-2; no clear D gene. Deletions cut 4 bases from V and 5 bases from J, with 8 bases between. Germline V CDR1 and CDR2: ENHRY, SYGVKD. This CDR3 contains 12 residues. CDR3 sequence (DNA): TGTGCCATCAGTGGTCAAACATATGGCTACACCTTC. Translation gives CAISGQTYGYTF.

The table lists this clone with a count of one. The V and J genes are TRBV5-8 and TRBJ2-7, with D perhaps matching TRBD2 (5 bases). Germline CDR1 reads SGHTS; CDR2 reads YDEGEE. The CDR3 has 14 amino acids. V gave up 3 bases and J gave up 5 bases, with 15 bases separating them. CDR3 protein: CASSSPTPGNEQYF. DNA for the CDR3: TGTGCCAGCAGCTCCCCCACCCCCGGGAACGAGCAGTACTTC.

The chain couples TRBV6-5 to TRBJ2-5, with 7 bases lining up with TRBD2. CDR1 and CDR2 (germline): MNHEY, SVGAGI. The CDR3 has 14 residues. J lost 1 base, V lost 4 bases, and 3 bases had no gene match. CDR3 protein: CASSWDYSQETQYF. The CDR3 bases are TGTGCCAGCAGTTGGGACTACAGCCAAGAGACCCAGTACTTC.

This clone was seen more than once but under ten times. The genes are TRBV7-9 and TRBJ1-2; D is ambiguous. Trimming removed 2 bases at V and 1 base at J, with 5 bases between. Germline V gives CDR1 SEHNR, CDR2 FQNEAQ (reference sequence). This CDR3 is 13 amino acids long. The CDR3 is CASSLTSNYGYTF. In DNA form, the CDR3 reads TGTGCCAGCAGCTTAACCAGTAACTATGGCTACACCTTC.

This clone was observed a handful of times. V gene TRBV6-1 combines with J gene TRBJ2-7, with 14 bases aligning to TRBD2. Germline V gene sequence: CDR1 MNHNS, CDR2 SASEGT. J lost 2 bases, V lost 4 bases, and 4 bases had no gene match. The CDR3 consists of 16 residues. The CDR3 reads CASSGLGLAGAYEQYF. The CDR3 DNA reads as TGTGCCAGCAGTGGGCTGGGACTAGCGGGAGCCTACGAGCAGTACTTC.

V and J are TRBV18 and TRBJ2-2; D remains ambiguous. The CDR3 is 13 residues long. The germline V gene has CDR1 KGHSH and CDR2 LQKENI. V shed 1 base and J shed 5 bases, with 5 bases lying between them. The CDR3, as DNA: TGTGCCAGCTCACCACAGCGAACCGGGGAGCTGTTTTTT. It codes for CASSPQRTGELFF.

The genes are TRBV4-1 and TRBJ1-5; possible D gene TRBD1, 5 bases. The V gene's germline CDR1 is MGHRA and CDR2 YSYEKL. V lost 1 base and J lost 9, with 13 bases in between. CDR3 length: 14 residues. The CDR3 here is CASSQVVGGTPQHF. For the CDR3, the DNA is TGCGCCAGCAGCCAAGTCGTGGGGGGGACGCCCCAGCATTTT.

The gene calls are TRBV5-1 and TRBJ2-1, with D tentatively TRBD1 (5 bases). CDR3 length: 15 residues. CDR1 SGHRS and CDR2 YFSETQ come from the germline V gene. V was shortened by 4 bases and J by 0 bases, with 11 bases between the two germline ends. As DNA, the CDR3 is TGCGCCAGCAGCCCCGGACATAGCTCCTACAATGAGCAGTTCTTC. It yields the protein CASSPGHSSYNEQFF.

J is TRBJ1-6 and V is TRBV6-5; TRBD1 aligns across 8 bases. Trimming at V came to 10 bases and at J to 6 bases, leaving 11 bases not matched to a gene. The CDR3 contains 15 residues. Germline CDR1 and CDR2: MNHEY and SVGAGI. CDR3: CATNVQGATNSPLHF. In nucleotides, the CDR3 is TGTGCCACCAACGTTCAGGGGGCAACTAATTCACCCCTCCACTTT.

The chain couples TRBV6-4 to TRBJ2-1; the match to TRBD2 covers 7 bases. CDR3 size: 17 residues. Trimming at V came to 8 bases and at J to 2 bases, leaving 15 bases not matched to a gene. The V gene's germline CDR1 is MRHNA and CDR2 SNTAGT. CDR3 in DNA: TGTGCCAGCTCACCGGGCGGAGGGAGGGAGCCCTACAATGAGCAGTTCTTC. Protein: CASSPGGGREPYNEQFF.

This chain joins TRBV27 and TRBJ2-7, with TRBD1 matching over 11 bases. Trimming at V came to 4 bases and at J to 4 bases, leaving 6 bases not matched to a gene. The CDR3 extends over 15 amino acids. Germline V CDR1 and CDR2: MNHEY, SMNVEV (reference sequence). CDR3 sequence: CASSSTGQGEYEQYF. The DNA for the CDR3 is TGTGCCAGCAGTTCAACGGGACAGGGGGAATACGAGCAGTACTTC.

For the CDR3, the DNA is TGTGCCAGCACAAGGGAGGGTGAGGGGGCTGAAGCTTTCTTT. It specifies CASTREGEGAEAFF. The gene calls are TRBV6-5 and TRBJ1-1, with D possibly matching TRBD1 (6 bases). Germline CDR1 and CDR2: MNHEY and SVGAGI. The CDR3 runs to 14 residues. Trimming left V 7 bases short and J 6 bases short, with 18 bases between.